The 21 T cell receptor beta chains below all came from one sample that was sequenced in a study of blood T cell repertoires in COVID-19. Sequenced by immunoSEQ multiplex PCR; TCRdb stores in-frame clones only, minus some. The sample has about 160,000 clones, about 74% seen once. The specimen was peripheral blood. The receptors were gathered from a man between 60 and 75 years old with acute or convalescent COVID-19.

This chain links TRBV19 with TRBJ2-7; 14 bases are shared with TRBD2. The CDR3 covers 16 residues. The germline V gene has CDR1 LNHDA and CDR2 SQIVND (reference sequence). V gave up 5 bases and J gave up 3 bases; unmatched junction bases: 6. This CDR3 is CASSESGTSGGYEQYF. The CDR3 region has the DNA TGTGCCAGTAGTGAATCCGGGACTAGCGGGGGCTACGAGCAGTACTTC. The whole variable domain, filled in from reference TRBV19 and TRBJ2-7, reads DGGITQSPKYLFRKEGQNVTLSCEQNLNHDAMYWYRQDPGQGLRLIYYSQIVNDFQKGDIAEGYSVSREKKESFPLTVTSAQKNPTAFYLCASSESGTSGGYEQYFGPGTRLTVT.

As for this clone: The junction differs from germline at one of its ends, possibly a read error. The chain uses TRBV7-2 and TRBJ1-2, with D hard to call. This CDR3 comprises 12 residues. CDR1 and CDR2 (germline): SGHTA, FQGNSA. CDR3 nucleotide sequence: TGTGCCAGCAGTTCACCTAAATATGGCTACACCTTC. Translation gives CASSSPKYGYTF.

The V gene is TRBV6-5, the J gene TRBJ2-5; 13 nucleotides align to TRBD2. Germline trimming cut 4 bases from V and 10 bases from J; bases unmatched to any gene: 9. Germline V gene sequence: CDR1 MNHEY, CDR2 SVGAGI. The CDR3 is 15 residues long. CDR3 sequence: CASSSRTSGGSVQYF. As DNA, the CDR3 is TGTGCCAGCAGTTCCCGGACTAGCGGGGGTTCGGTCCAGTACTTC.

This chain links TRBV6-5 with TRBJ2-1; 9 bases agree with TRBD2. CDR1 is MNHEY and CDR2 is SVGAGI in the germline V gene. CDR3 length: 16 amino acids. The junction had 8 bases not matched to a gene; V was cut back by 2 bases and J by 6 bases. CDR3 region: CASSYQSGGFGNEQFF. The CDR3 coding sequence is TGTGCCAGCAGTTACCAAAGCGGGGGGTTTGGCAATGAGCAGTTCTTC.

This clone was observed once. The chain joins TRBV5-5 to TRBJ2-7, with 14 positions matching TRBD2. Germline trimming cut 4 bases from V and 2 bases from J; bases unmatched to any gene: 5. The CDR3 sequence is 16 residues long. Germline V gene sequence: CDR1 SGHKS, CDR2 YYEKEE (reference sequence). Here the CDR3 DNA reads TGTGCCAGCAGCCCGACTAGCGGGGGGGCCCCCTACGAGCAGTACTTC. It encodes CASSPTSGGAPYEQYF.

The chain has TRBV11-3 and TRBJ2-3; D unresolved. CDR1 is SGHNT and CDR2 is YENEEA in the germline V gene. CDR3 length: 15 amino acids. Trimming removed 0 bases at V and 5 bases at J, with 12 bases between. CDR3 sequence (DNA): TGTGCCAGCAGCTTAGACCCCGGAGTCGAAGATACGCAGTATTTT. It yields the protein CASSLDPGVEDTQYF.

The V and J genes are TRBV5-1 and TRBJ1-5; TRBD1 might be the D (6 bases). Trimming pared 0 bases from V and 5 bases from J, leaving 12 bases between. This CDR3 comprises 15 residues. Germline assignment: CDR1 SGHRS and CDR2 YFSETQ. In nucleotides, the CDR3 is TGCGCCAGCAGCTTGGGGGGGCGCCAGGATCAGCCCCAGCATTTT. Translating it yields CASSLGGRQDQPQHF. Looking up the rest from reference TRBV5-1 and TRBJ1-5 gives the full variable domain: KAGVTQTPRYLIKTRGQQVTLSCSPISGHRSVSWYQQTPGQGLQFLFEYFSETQRNKGNFPGRFSGRQFSNSRSEMNVSTLELGDSALYLCASSLGGRQDQPQHFGDGTRLSIL.

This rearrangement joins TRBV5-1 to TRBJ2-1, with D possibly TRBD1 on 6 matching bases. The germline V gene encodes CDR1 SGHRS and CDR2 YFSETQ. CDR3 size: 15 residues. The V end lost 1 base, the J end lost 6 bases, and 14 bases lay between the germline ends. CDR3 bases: TGCGCCAGCAGCTTGAACGGACAGTTTGCCAATGAGCAGTTCTTC. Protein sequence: CASSLNGQFANEQFF.

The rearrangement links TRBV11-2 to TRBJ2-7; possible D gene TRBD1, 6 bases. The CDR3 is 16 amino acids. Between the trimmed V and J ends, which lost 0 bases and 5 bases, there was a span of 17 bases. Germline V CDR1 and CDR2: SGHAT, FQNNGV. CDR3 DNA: TGTGCCAGCAGCTTAGAGGATTGGAACAGGGCCCACGAGCAGTACTTC. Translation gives CASSLEDWNRAHEQYF.

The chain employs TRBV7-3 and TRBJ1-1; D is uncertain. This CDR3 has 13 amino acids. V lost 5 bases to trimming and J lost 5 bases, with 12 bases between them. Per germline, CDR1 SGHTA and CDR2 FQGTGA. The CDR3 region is CASSPRGLTEAFF. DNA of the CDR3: TGTGCCAGCAGCCCCCGGGGTCTTACTGAAGCTTTCTTT.

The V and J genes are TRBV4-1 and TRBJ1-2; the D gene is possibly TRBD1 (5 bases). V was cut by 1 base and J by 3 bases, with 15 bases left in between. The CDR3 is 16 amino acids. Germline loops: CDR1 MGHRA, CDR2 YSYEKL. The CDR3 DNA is TGCGCCAGCAGCCAAGTGGACGGGGGTATCGACTATGGCTACACCTTC. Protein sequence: CASSQVDGGIDYGYTF.

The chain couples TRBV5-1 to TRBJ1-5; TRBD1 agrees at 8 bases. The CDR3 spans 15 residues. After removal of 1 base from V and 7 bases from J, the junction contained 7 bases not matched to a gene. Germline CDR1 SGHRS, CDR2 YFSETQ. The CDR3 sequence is CASSLWPGGGQPQHF. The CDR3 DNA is TGCGCCAGCAGCTTGTGGCCAGGGGGCGGACAGCCCCAGCATTTT.

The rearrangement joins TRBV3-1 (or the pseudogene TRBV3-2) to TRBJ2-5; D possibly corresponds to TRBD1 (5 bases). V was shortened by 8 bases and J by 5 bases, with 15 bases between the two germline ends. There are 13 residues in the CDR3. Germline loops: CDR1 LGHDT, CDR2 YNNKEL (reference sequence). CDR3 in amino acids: CASLFQGTETQYF. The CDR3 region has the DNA TGTGCCAGCCTCTTCCAGGGTACGGAGACCCAGTACTTC.

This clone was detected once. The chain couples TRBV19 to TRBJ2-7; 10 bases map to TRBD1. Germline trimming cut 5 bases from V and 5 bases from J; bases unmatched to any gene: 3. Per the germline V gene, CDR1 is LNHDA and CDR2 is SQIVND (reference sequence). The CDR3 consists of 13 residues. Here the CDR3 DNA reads TGTGCCAGTAGTCCAGGGACAGGGGACGAGCAGTACTTC. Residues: CASSPGTGDEQYF.

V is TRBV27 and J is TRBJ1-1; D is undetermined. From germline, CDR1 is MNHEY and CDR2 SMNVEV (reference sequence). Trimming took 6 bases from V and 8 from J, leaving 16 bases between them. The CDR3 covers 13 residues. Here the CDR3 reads CASRLGPRAEAFF. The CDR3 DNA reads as TGTGCCAGCAGACTAGGCCCCCGGGCGGAAGCTTTCTTT.

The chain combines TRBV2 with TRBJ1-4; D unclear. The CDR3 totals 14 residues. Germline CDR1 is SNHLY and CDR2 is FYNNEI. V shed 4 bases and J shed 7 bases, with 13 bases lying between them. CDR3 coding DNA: TGTGCCAGCAGTGTCTCTCTAAGAGGTGAAAAACTGTTTTTT. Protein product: CASSVSLRGEKLFF.

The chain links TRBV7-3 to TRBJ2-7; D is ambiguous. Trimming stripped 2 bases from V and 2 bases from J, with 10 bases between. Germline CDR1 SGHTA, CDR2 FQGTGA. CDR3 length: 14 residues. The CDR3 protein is CASSLVRSTYEQYF. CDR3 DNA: TGTGCCAGCAGCTTAGTCAGGTCAACCTACGAGCAGTACTTC.

The CDR3, as DNA: TGTGCCAGCAGTTTCGGTCTCGGGGAGCTGTTTTTT. It encodes CASSFGLGELFF. The chain is built from TRBV12-3 or TRBV12-4 and TRBJ2-2; D ambiguous. Trimming left V 3 bases short and J 7 bases short, with 6 bases between. The CDR3 totals 12 residues.

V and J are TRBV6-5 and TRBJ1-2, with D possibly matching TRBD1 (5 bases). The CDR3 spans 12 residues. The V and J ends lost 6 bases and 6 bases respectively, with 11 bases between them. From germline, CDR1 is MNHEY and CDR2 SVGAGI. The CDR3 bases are TGTGCCAGCAGGTCCGGGGGAGATGGCTACACCTTC. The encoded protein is CASRSGGDGYTF.

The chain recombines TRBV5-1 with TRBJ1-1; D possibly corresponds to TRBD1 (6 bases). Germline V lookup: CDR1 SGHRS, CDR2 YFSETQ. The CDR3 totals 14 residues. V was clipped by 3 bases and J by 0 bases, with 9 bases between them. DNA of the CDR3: TGCGCCAGCAGCTCGGGACAAATGAACACTGAAGCTTTCTTT. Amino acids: CASSSGQMNTEAFF.

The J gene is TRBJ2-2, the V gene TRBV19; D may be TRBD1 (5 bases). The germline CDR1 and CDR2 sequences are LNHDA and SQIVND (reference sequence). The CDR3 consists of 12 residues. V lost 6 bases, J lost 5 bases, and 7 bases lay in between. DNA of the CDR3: TGTGCCAGTAGAGCAGGGACCGGGGAGCTGTTTTTT. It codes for CASRAGTGELFF.